This TCR beta chain was recorded in a study of blood T cell repertoires in COVID-19. For the study at large: Italy, Spain and the United States were the sources of the convalescent and acute COVID-19 samples.

Deletions cut 7 bases from V and 4 bases from J, with 8 bases between. Germline V gene sequence: CDR1 SGHVS, CDR2 FQNEAQ. This CDR3 spans 13 amino acids. Generated by immunoSEQ multiplex PCR, the TCRdb table keeps only in-frame clones and is missing some. The sample has hundreds of thousands of clones, approximately 91% seen once. The sequenced sample was peripheral blood. V usage is TRBV7-8 and J usage is TRBJ2-6; D unclear. This TCR was sampled from a woman between 50 and 59 years old with COVID-19, enrolled during active disease. The CDR3 protein is CASTLGGANVLTF. The CDR3 coding sequence is TGTGCCAGCACCCTCGGGGGGGCCAACGTCCTGACTTTC.